Detailed here is one T cell receptor (beta chain). The CDR3 is 15 residues long. The J segment lost 6 bases and the V segment lost 3 bases, leaving 6 bases of the junction unmatched. Germline CDR1 MGHRA, CDR2 YSYEKL. The data are from a study of cytomegalovirus exposure and HLA in healthy donors. Although they were nominally healthy when sampled, donors likely had unrecorded immune exposures. 13 Jbeta primers and 60 Vbeta primers were used for the PCR. Measured with immunoSEQ multiplex PCR; TCRdb has only the in-frame clones, and not every one. The table lists 80,000 or so clones, 75% of them singletons.

This clonotype was obtained from a woman between 35 and 50 years old in good health and CMV-seronegative. The sequencing sample was made of PBMCs. The chain couples TRBV4-1 to TRBJ2-4, with 9 bases aligning to TRBD1. CDR3 DNA: TGCGCCAGCAGCCAGGAACGGACAGGGGCAAACATTCAGTACTTC. This gives the protein CASSQERTGANIQYF.